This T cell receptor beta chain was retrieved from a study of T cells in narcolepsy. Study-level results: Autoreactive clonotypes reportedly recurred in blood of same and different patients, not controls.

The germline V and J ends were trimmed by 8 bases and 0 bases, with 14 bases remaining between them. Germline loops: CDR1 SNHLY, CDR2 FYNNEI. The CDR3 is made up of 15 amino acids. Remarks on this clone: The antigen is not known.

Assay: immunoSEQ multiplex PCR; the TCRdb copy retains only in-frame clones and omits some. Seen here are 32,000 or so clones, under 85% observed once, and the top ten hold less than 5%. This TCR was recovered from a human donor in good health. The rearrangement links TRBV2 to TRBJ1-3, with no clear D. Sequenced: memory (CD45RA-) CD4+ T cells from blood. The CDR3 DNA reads TGTGCCAGCGGGAGACCCAGAAGCTCTGGAAACACCATATATTTT. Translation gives CASGRPRSSGNTIYF.